A single sample is the source of the 31 T cell receptor beta chains below, sequenced in a study of T cell responses to AZD1222 COVID-19 vaccine. Some clones are missing from TCRdb's copy, which holds only in-frame ones; the method was immunoSEQ multiplex PCR. The table lists around 120,000 clones, about nine tenths of them singletons, with around 15% in the top ten. Specimen: peripheral blood, collected on day 0 of AZD1222 vaccination. The receptors derive from an adult in good health.

V usage is TRBV5-6 and J usage is TRBJ1-1; the D is unclear. Trimming cost V 2 bases and J 1 base, with 9 bases left between them. Germline V CDR1 and CDR2: SGHDT, YYEEEE. The CDR3 has 14 amino acids. The CDR3 sequence: CASSFPSRNTEAFF. CDR3 nucleotides: TGTGCCAGCAGCTTTCCCAGTAGGAACACTGAAGCTTTCTTT.

This clone was recorded only once. The J gene is TRBJ2-5, the V gene TRBV7-9; 7 nucleotides align to TRBD1. V gave up 2 bases and J gave up 4 bases; unmatched junction bases: 4. This CDR3 comprises 14 residues. Germline V CDR1 and CDR2: SEHNR, FQNEAQ (reference sequence). The CDR3 DNA reads TGTGCCAGCAGCTTAACAGGGGTGGGAGAGACCCAGTACTTC. Its translation is CASSLTGVGETQYF.

The J gene is TRBJ2-1, the V gene TRBV4-3, with D perhaps matching TRBD1 (6 bases). The CDR3 runs to 15 residues. Trimming removed 5 bases at V and 4 bases at J, with 15 bases between. From germline, CDR1 is LGHNA and CDR2 YSLEER. Here the CDR3 reads CASSSRDTPYNEQFF. DNA of the CDR3: TGCGCCAGCAGCTCCCGGGACACCCCTTACAATGAGCAGTTCTTC.

This clone appeared once. The chain employs TRBV11-2 and TRBJ1-5, with a tentative D call TRBD1 (6 bases). V lost 6 bases and J lost 2, with 8 bases in between. The CDR3 is made up of 13 amino acids. CDR1 and CDR2 (germline): SGHAT, FQNNGV. CDR3 in DNA: TGTGCCAGCAGTTGGGGGCGCAATCAGCCCCAGCATTTT. This sequence encodes CASSWGRNQPQHF.

CDR3 DNA: TGTGCCAGCAGCCACCGGGACAGGGGGCTTGAGACCCAGTACTTC. Translation: CASSHRDRGLETQYF. This chain joins TRBV7-2 and TRBJ2-5, with TRBD1 matching over 12 bases. V was pared by 5 bases and J by 5 bases, with 6 bases of the junction left unmatched. Germline CDR1 and CDR2: SGHTA and FQGNSA. The CDR3 length is 15 residues.

The chain joins TRBV7-2 to TRBJ1-3, with D uncertain. The CDR3 loop spans 13 amino acids. CDR1 is SGHTA and CDR2 is FQGNSA in the germline V gene. V was trimmed by 8 bases and J by 0 bases, leaving 8 bases between them. CDR3 DNA: TGTGCCAGCGGGTCCGACTCTGGAAACACCATATATTTT. It codes for CASGSDSGNTIYF.

The V gene is TRBV27, the J gene TRBJ2-7; D perhaps matches TRBD2 (5 bases). Trimming took off 3 bases at V and 2 bases at J, with 8 bases between the two ends. The germline V gene has CDR1 MNHEY and CDR2 SMNVEV (reference sequence). The CDR3 is 13 amino acids. CDR3 sequence (DNA): TGTGCCAGCAGTTTCGGGGATCCCTACGAGCAGTACTTC. It yields the protein CASSFGDPYEQYF.

V usage is TRBV28 and J usage is TRBJ2-7, with TRBD2 matching over 9 bases. CDR3 length: 14 amino acids. In germline, CDR1 is MDHEN, CDR2 SYDVKM. V lost 5 bases to trimming and J lost 3 bases; unmatched junction nucleotides: 5. CDR3 loop: CASSPSGNNYEQYF. Here the CDR3 DNA reads TGTGCCAGCAGTCCTAGCGGGAACAACTACGAGCAGTACTTC.

CDR3 protein: CASSQDRGSGNTIYF. The CDR3 region has the DNA TGCGCCAGCAGCCAAGATCGGGGCTCTGGAAACACCATATATTTT. The V gene is TRBV4-1, the J gene TRBJ1-3; D is ambiguous. CDR1 and CDR2 from the germline V gene are MGHRA and YSYEKL. Trimming took off 0 bases at V and 0 bases at J, with 6 bases between the two ends. There are 15 residues in the CDR3.

The chain employs TRBV7-9 and TRBJ2-6; D is ambiguous. The germline V gene has CDR1 SEHNR and CDR2 FQNEAQ (reference sequence). This CDR3 has 15 residues. V gave up 3 bases and J gave up 0 bases, with 6 bases separating them. The CDR3 DNA sequence: TGTGCCAGCAGCTTGTTTGACTCTGGGGCCAACGTCCTGACTTTC. As protein: CASSLFDSGANVLTF. The variable domain in full, completed from reference TRBV7-9 and TRBJ2-6, reads DTGVSQNPRHKITKRGQNVTFRCDPISEHNRLYWYRQTLGQGPEFLTYFQNEAQLEKSRLLSDRFSAERPKGSFSTLEIQRTEQGDSAMYLCASSLFDSGANVLTFGAGSRLTVL.

V is TRBV4-3 and J is TRBJ1-1; D is undetermined. V lost 0 bases to trimming and J lost 11 bases, with 19 bases between them. CDR1 and CDR2 from the germline V gene are LGHNA and YSLEER. This CDR3 is 15 amino acids long. The CDR3 nucleotides read TGCGCCAGCAGCCAAGAAATGCTCTCTCCATGGGCGGCTTTCTTT. Protein product: CASSQEMLSPWAAFF.

The chain couples TRBV28 to TRBJ1-3, with D unresolved. Trimming stripped 7 bases from V and 2 bases from J, with 15 bases between. The CDR3 extends over 15 amino acids. Germline-derived CDR1 and CDR2 are MDHEN and SYDVKM. CDR3 sequence reads: CASTHPEGTGNTIYF. The CDR3 DNA is TGTGCCAGCACCCACCCAGAAGGGACTGGAAACACCATATATTTT.

The chain has TRBV29-1 and TRBJ1-2, with 8 bases matching TRBD1. The CDR3 contains 12 residues. CDR1 is SQVTM, CDR2 ANQGSEA, per germline. The ends lost 2 bases at V and 5 bases at J; junction bases unmatched: 1. The CDR3 DNA follows: TGCAGCGTTGAACAGGGGGCGTATGGCTACACCTTC. Translated: CSVEQGAYGYTF.

The chain has TRBV7-5 and TRBJ1-6; the D call of TRBD1 is as the table states it, not checked on the DNA. TRBV7-5 is shown as a pseudogene. The CDR3 length is 14 residues. CDR3 DNA sequence: TGTGCCAGAAGTAAGGACAGGCTAAATTCACCCCTCCACTTT. It specifies CARSKDRLNSPLHF.

The chain carries TRBV6-4 and TRBJ1-6, with D hard to call. Germline V gene data show CDR1 as MRHNA and CDR2 as SNTAGT. This CDR3 spans 15 amino acids. Trimming took off 3 bases at V and 6 bases at J, with 12 bases between the two ends. The CDR3 sequence: CASSEGFGPNSPLHF. The CDR3 DNA sequence: TGTGCCAGCAGTGAGGGTTTCGGCCCTAATTCACCCCTCCACTTT.

The rearrangement links TRBV5-1 to TRBJ2-5; D remains unclear. The CDR3 is 14 amino acids. CDR1 SGHRS and CDR2 YFSETQ come from the germline V gene. V dropped 5 bases and J dropped 1 base, with 12 bases sitting between them. CDR3 in amino acids: CASREADPQETQYF. CDR3 bases: TGCGCCAGCAGAGAGGCGGACCCCCAAGAGACCCAGTACTTC.

In this sample, this clone turned up once. The rearrangement links TRBV5-8 to TRBJ1-2; D is perhaps TRBD1 (6 bases). CDR3 length: 14 amino acids. The V and J ends lost 6 bases and 1 base respectively, with 13 bases between them. Germline V lookup: CDR1 SGHTS, CDR2 YDEGEE. In DNA, the CDR3 is TGTGCCAGCACCGGCGGACAGTTTAACTATGGCTACACCTTC. It codes for CASTGGQFNYGYTF.

This clone showed up just once. The rearrangement joins TRBV2 to TRBJ2-2; tentatively, D is TRBD1 (5 bases). There are 14 residues in the CDR3. Germline CDR1 and CDR2: SNHLY and FYNNEI. Trimming cost V 7 bases and J 2 bases, with 11 bases left between them. The CDR3 here is CASTWGLNTGELFF. Here the CDR3 DNA reads TGTGCCAGCACCTGGGGCCTCAACACCGGGGAGCTGTTTTTT.

This clone was seen only once. The V and J genes are TRBV11-2 and TRBJ1-1, with D possibly TRBD1 on 5 matching bases. The CDR3 length is 14 residues. The V end lost 4 bases, the J end lost 2 bases, and 11 bases lay between the germline ends. CDR1 is SGHAT, CDR2 FQNNGV, per germline. CDR3 bases: TGTGCCAGCAGCTCAGGGCACGGAAACACTGAAGCTTTCTTT. As protein: CASSSGHGNTEAFF.

This clone occurred once. This rearrangement joins TRBV4-3 to TRBJ2-5; D gene unclear. Germline lookup yields CDR1 LGHNA and CDR2 YSLEER. CDR3 size: 14 residues. V dropped 0 bases and J dropped 2 bases, with 7 bases sitting between them. CDR3 residues: CASSQDQQQETQYF. The CDR3 bases are TGCGCCAGCAGCCAAGATCAGCAGCAAGAGACCCAGTACTTC.

The chain couples TRBV12-3 or TRBV12-4 to TRBJ1-4; D gene ambiguous. The CDR3 extends over 13 amino acids. Trimming removed 7 bases from V and 8 bases from J, with 14 bases in between. CDR3 loop: CASNFGAYEKLFF. Here the CDR3 DNA reads TGTGCCAGCAACTTCGGAGCATACGAAAAACTGTTTTTT.

The chain links TRBV2 to TRBJ2-1; TRBD2 matches at 12 bases. V shed 4 bases, J shed 5 bases, and the junction held 3 bases outside the gene matches. The CDR3 totals 15 residues. Germline-derived CDR1 and CDR2 are SNHLY and FYNNEI. CDR3 nucleotides: TGTGCCAGCAGTGCCCTAGCGGGAGGGGACAATGAGCAGTTCTTC. It encodes CASSALAGGDNEQFF.

The chain is built from TRBV29-1 and TRBJ2-7; tentative D call: TRBD1 (5 bases). Germline V gene lookup returns CDR1 SQVTM and CDR2 ANQGSEA. The CDR3 is made up of 13 amino acids. V shed 2 bases and J shed 5 bases, with 13 bases lying between them. The CDR3 DNA follows: TGCAGCGTTGAACAGGCAGGGCAACACGAGCAGTACTTC. Translating it yields CSVEQAGQHEQYF.

This clone has only one observation. V gene TRBV4-3 combines with J gene TRBJ2-3; 8 bases line up with TRBD2. The CDR3 contains 16 residues. Trimming removed 0 bases from V and 7 bases from J; junction bases left unmatched: 9. The germline V gene encodes CDR1 LGHNA and CDR2 YSLEER. This CDR3 reads CASSQDPGGPLHTQYF. As DNA, the CDR3 is TGCGCCAGCAGCCAAGATCCGGGAGGGCCTTTACATACGCAGTATTTT.

The chain links TRBV6-4 to TRBJ1-1, with D unresolved. V was cut by 4 bases and J by 10 bases, with 16 bases left in between. From germline, CDR1 is MRHNA and CDR2 SNTAGT. CDR3 length: 13 amino acids. The CDR3 region has the DNA TGTGCCAGCAGTGCGGCTCTTAATGGGCGAGCTTTCTTT. It encodes CASSAALNGRAFF.

The chain links TRBV28 to TRBJ1-6; perhaps TRBD1 as D (6 bases). This CDR3 is built from 14 residues. The germline V gene encodes CDR1 MDHEN and CDR2 SYDVKM. The V gene lost 2 bases and the J gene lost 9 bases, with 11 bases spanning the gap. This CDR3 is CASSLHRAGSPLHF. CDR3 DNA: TGTGCCAGCAGTTTACACAGGGCAGGTTCACCCCTCCACTTT.

The V and J genes are TRBV5-5 and TRBJ2-5; possible D gene TRBD2, 5 bases. CDR3 length: 15 residues. CDR1 and CDR2 (germline): SGHKS, YYEKEE (reference sequence). V was pared by 0 bases and J by 4 bases, with 13 bases between. CDR3 nucleotide sequence: TGTGCCAGCAGCTTGGCCCATTCAGGAGGAGAGACCCAGTACTTC. Its translation: CASSLAHSGGETQYF.

The chain employs TRBV7-2 and TRBJ2-6; a weak D match, TRBD1 (6 bases). This CDR3 has 17 amino acids. Germline CDR1 is SGHTA and CDR2 is FQGNSA. V lost 1 base to trimming and J lost 0 bases, with 10 bases between them. DNA of the CDR3: TGTGCCAGCAGCTTAGTCGGACAGTCCTCTGGGGCCAACGTCCTGACTTTC. The encoded protein is CASSLVGQSSGANVLTF.

About this clone: The sample holds other DNA sequences that translate to the same CDR3. The chain links TRBV4-1 to TRBJ1-5; D remains ambiguous. The CDR3 loop spans 14 amino acids. The V gene's germline CDR1 is MGHRA and CDR2 YSYEKL. Trimming pared 1 base from V and 1 base from J, leaving 5 bases between. The CDR3 sequence: CASSQGRSNQPQHF. Written as DNA, the CDR3 is TGCGCCAGCAGCCAAGGACGGAGCAATCAGCCCCAGCATTTT.

This clone showed up just once. The genes are TRBV6-5 and TRBJ2-5; D call uncertain. CDR1 and CDR2 (germline): MNHEY, SVGAGI. The CDR3 spans 13 residues. Trimming removed 8 bases from V and 1 base from J, with 11 bases in between. The chain's CDR3 is CASCLTSQETQYF. Here the CDR3 DNA reads TGTGCCAGCTGCCTGACAAGCCAAGAGACCCAGTACTTC.

The J gene is TRBJ2-6, the V gene TRBV2; TRBD2 aligns across 11 bases. This CDR3 contains 21 residues. Per the germline V gene, CDR1 is SNHLY and CDR2 is FYNNEI. Germline trimming cut 2 bases from V and 0 bases from J; bases unmatched to any gene: 12. The chain's CDR3 is CASSERGTSGIDISGANVLTF. The DNA of the CDR3 is TGTGCCAGCAGTGAACGGGGGACTAGCGGAATAGACATCTCTGGGGCCAACGTCCTGACTTTC.